This is a list of T cell receptor beta chains from one sample in a study of cytomegalovirus exposure and HLA in healthy donors. The table came from immunoSEQ multiplex PCR; TCRdb's copy has only in-frame clones and leaves some out. Of fewer than 350,000 clones detected, 70% to 90% appear once; the ten largest clones hold about 2%. Sequenced sample: PBMCs. The origin of the receptors is a woman aged 18-29 years in good health and CMV-seronegative. The CDR3 runs from the conserved cysteine through the conserved F or W. D genes are given only for firm matches. Expanded clones are given a class, and other clones once, few, many or no size at all.

abundance	d_gene	v_gene	j_gene	CDR3nt	CDR3aa
NA	TRBD2	TRBV10-1	TRBJ2-1	TGCGCCAGCAGTGAGTCGTTCAGGCGGGGGAGCTCCTACAATGAGCAGTTCTTC	CASSESFRRGSSYNEQFF
NA	TRBD1	TRBV30	TRBJ1-6	TGTGCCTGGGGGGCGGAACGATTACCGGGACAGCTATCCTATAATTCACCCCTCCACTTT	CAWGAERLPGQLSYNSPLHF
NA	NA	TRBV6-5	TRBJ1-3	TGTGCCAGCAGTTACGGGGGGTCTGGAAACACCATATATTTT	CASSYGGSGNTIYF
NA	NA	TRBV2	TRBJ2-5	TGTGCCAGCAACCAACCCGGGGATCCGGGAGAGACCCAGTACTTC	CASNQPGDPGETQYF
NA	TRBD2	TRBV30	TRBJ2-1	TGTGCCTGGTGGCGGGGGGGTAAGGGGAATGAGCAGTTCTTC	CAWWRGGKGNEQFF
once	NA	TRBV5-4	TRBJ2-2	TGTGCCAGCAGCCCGGGAGTTGGCAGATACACCGGGGAGCTGTTTTTT	CASSPGVGRYTGELFF
NA	NA	TRBV7-6	TRBJ1-1	TGTGCCAGCAGCTTAACGAGGCAGGGCTGGGCTGAAGCTTTCTTT	CASSLTRQGWAEAFF
NA	NA	TRBV6-5	TRBJ2-7	TGTGCCAGCAGTTACTCGGACTCCTACGAGCAGTACTTC	CASSYSDSYEQYF
NA	TRBD2	TRBV10-1	TRBJ2-1	TGCGCCAGCAGTTCTGGGAGCGGGGCTTGGAATGAGCAGTTCTTC	CASSSGSGAWNEQFF
NA	TRBD1	TRBV14	TRBJ2-1	TGTGCCAGCAGCCAAGAACTACAGGGGAGCTCCTACAATGAGCAGTTCTTC	CASSQELQGSSYNEQFF
once	TRBD2	TRBV2	TRBJ2-3	TGTGCCAGCAGTGCTCCGCTGGGACTAGCGGATACAGATACGCAGTATTTT	CASSAPLGLADTDTQYF
NA	TRBD1	TRBV5-4	TRBJ2-7	TGTGCCAGCAGCGCGACAGGGACAGGATACGAGCAGCTCAACTTC	CASSATGTGYEQLNF
NA	NA	TRBV5-1	TRBJ2-5	TGCGCCAGCAGCTTGGAGGCAGGAGGGGCCCAGTACTTC	CASSLEAGGAQYF
NA	TRBD1	TRBV27	TRBJ1-6	TGTGCCAGCAGTTTTCCAGGGGGCAATTCACCCCTCCACTTT	CASSFPGGNSPLHF
NA	NA	TRBV5-4	TRBJ1-3	TGTGCCAGCAGCGCCAGGGACTCTGGAAACACCATATATTTT	CASSARDSGNTIYF
few	NA	TRBV10-3	TRBJ2-3	TGTGCCATCAGTGGGGCAGGAACTTACACAGATACGCAGTATTTT	CAISGAGTYTDTQYF
NA	NA	TRBV4-1	TRBJ2-3	TGCGCCAGCAGCCAAGGTATAGGCGGGGGCACAGATACGCAGTATTTT	CASSQGIGGGTDTQYF
NA	TRBD1	TRBV15	TRBJ1-5	TGTGCCACCAGTCGCAGAATTCCGGGACAGGGGGTATCCCATAGCAATCAGCCCCAGCATTTT	CATSRRIPGQGVSHSNQPQHF
NA	NA	TRBV19	TRBJ1-1	TGTGCCAGTATATCGGGGAAGGCTGAAGCTTTCTTT	CASISGKAEAFF
NA	NA	TRBV2	TRBJ1-1	TGTGCCAGCAGTACTGACAGGAACACTGAAGCTTTCTTT	CASSTDRNTEAFF
NA	TRBD2	TRBV5-1	TRBJ2-3	TGCGCCAGCAGCCCCACGAGACTAGCTGGCACAGATACGCAGTATTTT	CASSPTRLAGTDTQYF
NA	NA	TRBV11-2	TRBJ2-7	TGTGCCAGCAGCTTAGGACAGCAGTTGTACGAGCAGTACTTC	CASSLGQQLYEQYF
once	NA	TRBV28	TRBJ1-6	TGTGCCAGCAGTTTATGGGGGGCAGGGTACAATTCACCCCTCCACTTT	CASSLWGAGYNSPLHF
NA	NA	TRBV23-1	TRBJ2-7	TGCGCCAGCAGTCAATCTCGCGGGACAGAAGAGGATCAAAGCTCCTACGAGCAGTACTTC	CASSQSRGTEEDQSSYEQYF
once	TRBD1	TRBV6-5	TRBJ1-6	TGTGCCAGCAGAACAACCGGGACAGATAATTCACCCCTCCACTTT	CASRTTGTDNSPLHF
NA	TRBD1	TRBV5-4	TRBJ1-2	TGTGCCAGCAGCTCGGGGCCGGGACAGGGGGCAAGTGGCTACACCTTC	CASSSGPGQGASGYTF
once	NA	TRBV7-8	TRBJ2-1	TGTGCCAGCAGCGGGAACCTAGCGTATGAGCAGTTCTTC	CASSGNLAYEQFF
NA	TRBD1	TRBV27	TRBJ1-5	TGTGCCAGCGGCCCGGGACAGGGCAAAGGCAATCAGCCCCAGCATTTT	CASGPGQGKGNQPQHF
NA	NA	TRBV7-6	TRBJ1-4	TGTGCCAGCAGTCGACCAGGGGCGAAAACGACAAATGAAAAACTGTTTTTT	CASSRPGAKTTNEKLFF
once	TRBD2	TRBV7-9	TRBJ2-1	TGTGCCAGCAGCTGGACTAGCGGGAGGACGCACAATGAGCAGTTCTTC	CASSWTSGRTHNEQFF
NA	TRBD2	TRBV11-2	TRBJ2-1	TGTGCCAGCAGCTTAGGGCGGGGGGGCGGTGAGCAGTTCTTC	CASSLGRGGGEQFF
NA	TRBD1	TRBV4-1	TRBJ1-6	TGCGCCAGCAGCCAAGAAGGGACAGGGAGCAATTCACCCCTCCACTTT	CASSQEGTGSNSPLHF
NA	NA	TRBV6-1	TRBJ1-1	TGTGCCAGCAGTGAGGAAGCAGGGTACACTGAAGCTTTCTTT	CASSEEAGYTEAFF
NA	TRBD2	TRBV5-6	TRBJ2-7	TGTGCCAGCAGCCCACCCTTCTATGGAGCGGGGGGCGACTACGAGCAGTACTTC	CASSPPFYGAGGDYEQYF
NA	NA	TRBV30	TRBJ1-1	TGTGCCTGGACCCAATGGGCCCCTCGGGGCACTGAAGCTTTCTTT	CAWTQWAPRGTEAFF
NA	TRBD2	TRBV28	TRBJ2-1	TGTGCCAGCAGTGTAGCGGGTCTGGGTTTTAATGAGCAGTTCTTC	CASSVAGLGFNEQFF
once	NA	TRBV4-2	TRBJ2-2	TGTGCCAGCACCCCCCGAAGGGGAACCGGGGAGCTGTTTTTT	CASTPRRGTGELFF
NA	TRBD1	TRBV5-1	TRBJ1-2	TGCGCCAGCAGCGAGGGACAGAGGGGTGGCTACACCTTC	CASSEGQRGGYTF
NA	TRBD2	TRBV7-8	TRBJ2-7	TGTGCCAGCAGCCTTTCCGGGACTAGTGGGACCTACGAGCAGTACTTC	CASSLSGTSGTYEQYF
NA	TRBD2	TRBV5-4	TRBJ2-3	TGCGCCAGCAGCTCGGGACTAGCGTATCCTGGTACGCAGTATTTT	CASSSGLAYPGTQYF
NA	NA	TRBV11-2	TRBJ1-2	TGTGCCAGCAACCAATTCGCCCCGAGAAGGGGGTCAGAAATCGGCTACACCTTC	CASNQFAPRRGSEIGYTF
NA	NA	TRBV5-1	TRBJ1-2	TGCGCCAGCAGCTTGCGGGGAGAGGGCCACTATGGCTACACCTTC	CASSLRGEGHYGYTF
NA	TRBD1	TRBV5-1	TRBJ1-1	TGCGCCAGCAGCTCCCGTTGGGACAGACAGGGTACTGAAGCTTTCTTT	CASSSRWDRQGTEAFF
once	NA	TRBV18	TRBJ1-3	TGTGCCAGCTCACCACCGTTGACAGGTCTACATTTT	CASSPPLTGLHF
NA	NA	TRBV19	TRBJ1-2	TGTGCCAGTAGCACCCAGGGCCCCTACACCTTC	CASSTQGPYTF
NA	NA	TRBV30	TRBJ2-5	TGTGCCTGGAGTGTAGGGGGGGCGGCCGGGGAGACCCAGTACTTC	CAWSVGGAAGETQYF
NA	NA	TRBV2	TRBJ1-5	TGTGCCAGCAGATCAGCCAGCGGGGGCAATCAGCCCCAGCATTTT	CASRSASGGNQPQHF
NA	NA	TRBV2	TRBJ1-1	TGTGCCAGCAGTGTAATGAACACTGAAGCTTTCTTT	CASSVMNTEAFF
NA	TRBD2	TRBV5-4	TRBJ2-1	TGTGCCAGCAGCTTAGCGGGGGGAGGAGGTAATGAGCAGTTCTTC	CASSLAGGGGNEQFF
NA	NA	TRBV2	TRBJ2-2	TGTGCCAGCAGTTTTGCCGGGGGACGGAACACCGGGGAGCTGTTTTTT	CASSFAGGRNTGELFF
NA	TRBD2	TRBV28	TRBJ2-5	TGTGCCAGTCAGGGACTAGCGGGGGTCGAGACCCAGTACTTC	CASQGLAGVETQYF
NA	NA	TRBV2	TRBJ2-7	TGTGCCAGCAGGCCAGGACAGACCTACGAGCAGTACTTC	CASRPGQTYEQYF
NA	TRBD2	TRBV5-1	TRBJ2-1	TGCGCCAGCAGCTACCGACTAGCGGGGGGCTGGAATGGTGAGCAGTTCTTC	CASSYRLAGGWNGEQFF
NA	TRBD1	TRBV7-8	TRBJ1-2	TGTGCCAGCAGCTTAGAAGGGACAGGGTCCCCCTATGGCTACACCTTC	CASSLEGTGSPYGYTF